These 7 T cell receptor beta chains came from one sample sequenced in a study of shared clonotypes between healthy human individuals. Sequenced by immunoSEQ multiplex PCR; TCRdb stores in-frame clones only, minus some. The table has 2 million or so clones, 85% to 95% seen once. Sequencing was carried out using naive CD4+ T cells sorted from blood. Subset specified: CD45RA+ positively selected. Receptors were obtained from a man aged 18-30 years in good health.

This clone was counted once. The J gene is TRBJ1-6, the V gene TRBV6-5; TRBD1 might be the D (6 bases). Trimming stripped 0 bases from V and 7 bases from J, with 10 bases between. CDR3 length: 15 residues. In germline, CDR1 is MNHEY, CDR2 SVGAGI. The CDR3 nucleotides are TGTGCCAGCAGTTACTCTACAGGGCAAAATTCACCCCTCCACTTT. Amino acids: CASSYSTGQNSPLHF.

The chain is built from TRBV2 and TRBJ2-1, with D perhaps TRBD1 (6 bases). CDR1 is SNHLY, CDR2 FYNNEI, per germline. There are 15 residues in the CDR3. The V and J ends lost 5 bases and 2 bases respectively, with 13 bases between them. The chain's CDR3 is CASSSDRLAYNEQFF. In DNA form, the CDR3 reads TGTGCCAGCAGTTCCGACAGGTTGGCCTACAATGAGCAGTTCTTC.

CDR3 coding DNA: TGTGCCAGCAGCCGACAGCAGAGTTCACCCTACGAGCAGTACTTC. As protein: CASSRQQSSPYEQYF. The V and J genes are TRBV27 and TRBJ2-7; D might be TRBD1 (5 bases). The V end lost 6 bases, the J end lost 2 bases, and 17 bases lay between the germline ends. This CDR3 is built from 15 residues. Germline V CDR1 and CDR2: MNHEY, SMNVEV (reference sequence).

About this clone: The same CDR3 also results from other DNA sequences found in this sample. J is TRBJ1-5 and V is TRBV6-1; D unclear. The CDR3 is made up of 15 amino acids. The V end was cut by 2 bases, the J end by 2 bases, with 10 bases between. Germline assignment: CDR1 MNHNS and CDR2 SASEGT. The CDR3, as DNA: TGTGCCAGCAGTGAACGAGGGTTGGGCAATCAGCCCCAGCATTTT. Translated, it gives CASSERGLGNQPQHF.

The CDR3 coding sequence is TGCGCCAGCAGCTTGGGCGACGGGGACCGGAATAATAATTCACCCCTCCACTTT. Protein product: CASSLGDGDRNNNSPLHF. The chain carries TRBV5-1 and TRBJ1-6; D perhaps matches TRBD1 (5 bases). Trimming removed 0 bases at V and 5 bases at J, with 18 bases between. Germline loops: CDR1 SGHRS, CDR2 YFSETQ. This CDR3 has 18 residues. The complete variable domain, with remaining parts taken from reference TRBV5-1 and TRBJ1-6, reads KAGVTQTPRYLIKTRGQQVTLSCSPISGHRSVSWYQQTPGQGLQFLFEYFSETQRNKGNFPGRFSGRQFSNSRSEMNVSTLELGDSALYLCASSLGDGDRNNNSPLHFGNGTRLTVT.

V usage is TRBV25-1 and J usage is TRBJ2-1; 10 nucleotides align to TRBD1. The CDR3 extends over 15 amino acids. The V gene end was trimmed by 6 bases and the J gene end by 8 bases; junction bases not matched to a gene: 10. Germline lookup yields CDR1 MGHDK and CDR2 SYGVNS. Here the CDR3 DNA reads TGTGCCAGCAGGTCCGGACAGGGGGTTGTCTATGAGCAGTTCTTC. Translation gives CASRSGQGVVYEQFF.

CDR3 nucleotide sequence: TGTGCCAGCAGCTTGAGCAGGGGGGGGTCCTCCTACGAGCAGTACTTC. Amino acid sequence: CASSLSRGGSSYEQYF. The V gene is TRBV5-4, the J gene TRBJ2-7; D may match TRBD1 or TRBD2 (7 bases each). Between the trimmed V and J ends, which lost 1 base and 0 bases, there was a span of 14 bases. The germline V gene has CDR1 SGHNT and CDR2 YYREEE (reference sequence). The CDR3 is 16 amino acids.